A selection of T cell receptor beta chains follows, all from one sample in a study of T cell repertoires in cytomegalovirus infection. In TCRdb, the reads were re-called with MiXCR into one record per CDR3 protein. This table has 680,000 or so distinct CDR3 sequences, roughly 35% appearing once. Sequencing was carried out using PBMCs. These receptors were taken from a human donor in good health (CMV status not recorded). Some clones in this sample may be carry-over from other donors' samples. Each CDR3 is given with its conserved first and last residue. Each record gives: clone size, J gene, D gene, V gene, CDR3 protein, CDR3 DNA. D genes are given only for firm matches. Part of the rows lack a size; the others show once, few, many or a class for expanded clones.

.	TRBJ2-7	TRBD1	TRBV2	CASSSADRSYEQYF	TGTGCCAGCAGTTCCGCGGACAGGTCCTACGAGCAGTACTTC
few	TRBJ1-2	TRBD1	TRBV19	CASSPTQGAMRNYGYTF	TGTGCCAGTAGCCCTACTCAGGGGGCGATGAGAAACTATGGCTACACCTTC
.	TRBJ2-5	TRBD1	TRBV28	CASSLAGGAGETQYF	TGTGCCAGCAGTTTAGCAGGGGGCGCAGGAGAGACCCAGTACTTC
.	TRBJ2-1	.	TRBV5-1	CASRYLGENEQFF	TGCGCCAGCAGGTATTTAGGCGAGAATGAGCAGTTCTTC
.	TRBJ2-7	TRBD2	TRBV14	CASSHLSSSGRFSYEQYF	TGTGCCAGCAGCCATTTGAGTTCTAGCGGGAGATTCTCCTACGAGCAGTACTTC
few	TRBJ1-3	.	TRBV7-9	CASSLARGSSGNTIYF	TGTGCCAGCAGCTTAGCGCGGGGGAGCTCTGGAAACACCATATATTTT
.	TRBJ1-5	.	TRBV7-2	CASSIVGGAGGQPQHF	TGTGCCAGCAGCATAGTAGGGGGGGCCGGCGGGCAGCCCCAGCATTTT
many	TRBJ1-6	TRBD1	TRBV7-8	CASSPKTGESPLHF	TGTGCCAGCAGCCCCAAGACAGGGGAATCACCCCTCCACTTT
many	TRBJ1-1	.	TRBV7-2	CASSPSGNTEAFF	TGTGCCAGCAGCCCGTCAGGGAACACTGAAGCTTTCTTT
few	TRBJ2-1	TRBD2	TRBV28	CASSLNSGSYNEQFF	TGTGCCAGCAGTTTGAATAGCGGGAGCTACAATGAGCAGTTCTTC
.	TRBJ2-1	.	TRBV7-8	CASSLGWRTNSYNEQFF	TGTGCCAGCAGCTTAGGGTGGCGGACGAACTCCTACAATGAGCAGTTCTTC
.	TRBJ2-3	.	TRBV24-1	CATQEEASTDTQYF	TGTGCCACCCAGGAGGAGGCGAGCACAGATACGCAGTATTTT
few	TRBJ2-1	.	TRBV5-6	CASSRIGHEQFF	TGTGCCAGCAGCCGGATAGGGCATGAGCAGTTCTTC
many	TRBJ2-2	.	TRBV6-1	CASTRGSNTGELFF	TGTGCCAGCACCCGGGGGTCGAACACCGGGGAGCTGTTTTTT
.	TRBJ2-1	.	TRBV7-7	CASSPQTTTLGVGEQFF	TGTGCTAGCAGCCCCCAGACTACTACCTTGGGGGTGGGGGAGCAGTTCTTC
many	TRBJ1-1	.	TRBV7-6	CASSPRAGSTEAFF	TGTGCCAGCAGCCCCAGGGCAGGGTCCACTGAAGCTTTCTTT
.	TRBJ2-7	TRBD1	TRBV12-3/TRBV12-4	CASSLVPTGASEQYF	TGTGCCAGCAGTTTAGTACCCACAGGGGCTAGCGAGCAGTACTTC
.	TRBJ1-5	.	TRBV6-5	CASSYSGLDQPQHF	TGTGCCAGCAGTTACTCAGGGTTGGATCAGCCCCAGCATTTT
.	TRBJ1-1	.	TRBV2	CASSEANFWAFF	TGTGCCAGCAGTGAAGCGAATTTCTGGGCTTTCTTT
.	TRBJ1-1	.	TRBV19	CGSTLGHSLNTEAFF	TGTGGCTCCACCCTCGGACATAGTCTGAACACTGAAGCTTTCTTT
.	TRBJ1-3	TRBD1	TRBV27	CASSPGQGPRSGNTIYF	TGTGCCAGCAGCCCCGGACAGGGCCCACGGTCTGGAAACACCATATATTTT
few	TRBJ1-1	.	TRBV12-3/TRBV12-4	CASSLGSTVSAFF	TGTGCCAGCAGTTTAGGGTCGACAGTGTCTGCTTTCTTT
many	TRBJ2-3	TRBD2	TRBV7-6	CASSLAFREGTDTQYF	TGTGCCAGCAGCTTAGCATTCCGGGAGGGCACAGATACGCAGTATTTT
.	TRBJ2-7	TRBD1	TRBV12-5	CSSGPGTGAEQYF	TGTTCTAGTGGACCCGGGACAGGGGCCGAGCAGTACTTC
few	TRBJ2-1	.	TRBV7-7	CASSSHGRRSYNEQFF	TGTGCTAGCAGCTCCCATGGGCGCCGGTCCTACAATGAGCAGTTCTTC
.	TRBJ1-1	.	TRBV4-1	CASSQILNTEAFF	TGCGCCAGCAGCCAGATTCTGAACACTGAAGCTTTCTTT
.	TRBJ2-3	TRBD2	TRBV6-2/TRBV6-3	CASQRGGPDTQYF	TGTGCCAGCCAGCGGGGGGGCCCAGATACGCAGTATTTT
few	TRBJ1-5	TRBD1	TRBV6-6	CASSHLDRESQPQHF	TGTGCCAGCAGCCACCTGGACAGGGAATCTCAGCCCCAGCATTTT
.	TRBJ1-3	.	TRBV7-2	CASILVARDTGNTRSF	TGTGCCAGCATCTTAGTAGCCCGAGACACCGGAAACACCAGATCTTTT
.	TRBJ2-5	TRBD1	TRBV10-3	CAISESGQGGQETQYF	TGTGCCATCAGTGAGTCGGGACAGGGGGGCCAAGAGACCCAGTACTTC
many	TRBJ1-1	.	TRBV7-2	CASSFRDGIF	TGTGCCAGCAGCTTCCGGGACGGCATATTT
few	TRBJ1-1	.	TRBV6-5	CASKNPRQINTEAFF	TGTGCCAGCAAAAATCCGCGGCAGATTAACACTGAAGCTTTCTTT
.	TRBJ2-1	.	TRBV7-2	CASSPGLTTSIYNEQFF	TGTGCCAGCAGCCCCGGACTAACAACCAGCATATACAATGAGCAGTTCTTC
few	TRBJ1-6	TRBD1	TRBV6-6	CASSPPGQINSPLHF	TGTGCCAGCAGTCCTCCGGGACAGATTAATTCACCCCTCCACTTT
.	TRBJ1-2	.	TRBV28	CASVKDIGSNYGYTF	TGTGCCAGCGTGAAGGATATCGGGTCTAACTATGGCTACACCTTC
.	TRBJ2-3	.	TRBV20-1	CSARDLSGLRTDTQYF	TGCAGTGCTAGAGATCTCTCGGGACTCCGCACAGATACGCAGTATTTT